These T cell receptor beta chains were read from a single sample in a study of blood T cell repertoires in COVID-19. The table came from immunoSEQ multiplex PCR; TCRdb's copy has only in-frame clones and leaves some out. The table has about 200,000 clones, 75% to 85% seen once. Sample: peripheral blood. The source is a woman in her 40s with COVID-19, enrolled during active disease. Each CDR3 is given with its conserved first and last residue. D genes are given only for firm matches. Rows may omit the clone size; those that give it use once, few, many or a size class.

TRBJ2-1 TRBV3-1/TRBV3-2 TRBD2 once CASSQDHLAGGRNEQFF TGTGCCAGCAGCCAAGATCATCTAGCGGGGGGCAGGAATGAGCAGTTCTTC
TRBJ2-3 TRBV5-1 TRBD1 NA CASSLDGQGPDTQYF TGCGCCAGCAGCTTGGACGGACAGGGACCAGATACGCAGTATTTT
TRBJ2-1 TRBV9 NA NA CASSIQSENEQFF TGTGCCAGCAGCATTCAGAGCGAGAATGAGCAGTTCTTC
TRBJ1-2 TRBV20-1 NA NA CSVGERGYTF TGCAGCGTCGGGGAGAGGGGCTACACCTTC
TRBJ2-7 TRBV6-5 NA NA CASSVDGTYEQYF TGTGCCAGCAGCGTGGACGGGACATACGAGCAGTACTTC
TRBJ1-4 TRBV30 NA NA CAWSPGVIQKLFF TGTGCCTGGAGTCCGGGTGTCATTCAAAAACTGTTTTTT
TRBJ2-3 TRBV12-5 TRBD1 NA CASGSRDRADTQYF TGTGCTAGTGGTTCCAGAGACAGGGCAGATACGCAGTATTTT
TRBJ1-6 TRBV28 NA NA CASSLGGGEVYSPLHF TGTGCCAGCAGTCTAGGTGGGGGGGAAGTTTATTCACCCCTCCACTTT
TRBJ2-3 TRBV27 TRBD2 NA CASSLWAGAGTDTQYF TGTGCCAGCAGTTTATGGGCGGGAGCTGGCACAGATACGCAGTATTTT
TRBJ1-1 TRBV7-9 NA NA CASSLDGGTEAFF TGTGCCAGCAGCTTAGATGGCGGGACTGAAGCTTTCTTT
TRBJ1-1 TRBV3-1/TRBV3-2 NA NA CASGGDTTEAFF TGTGCCAGCGGGGGGGACACAACTGAAGCTTTCTTT
TRBJ1-3 TRBV30 NA NA CAWSGQTISGNTIYF TGTGCCTGGAGTGGGCAGACTATCTCTGGAAACACCATATATTTT
TRBJ2-3 TRBV19 NA NA CASRGATGTDTQYF TGTGCCAGTCGCGGGGCCACGGGGACAGATACGCAGTATTTT
TRBJ1-1 TRBV5-1 TRBD1 NA CASSASGQMNTEAFF TGCGCCAGCAGCGCATCGGGACAGATGAACACTGAAGCTTTCTTT
TRBJ2-1 TRBV4-1 NA NA CASSPALGLTGDEQFF TGCGCCAGCAGCCCGGCCCTGGGACTTACCGGCGATGAGCAGTTCTTC
TRBJ2-5 TRBV3-1/TRBV3-2 TRBD2 NA CASSHRLAGVWETQYF TGTGCCAGCAGCCATCGATTAGCGGGAGTTTGGGAGACCCAGTACTTC
TRBJ1-1 TRBV7-3 TRBD1 NA CASSITGTGGTEAFF TGTGCCAGCAGCATAACCGGGACAGGGGGAACTGAAGCTTTCTTT
TRBJ2-5 TRBV4-1 TRBD2 once CASSQGTSGKETQYF TGCGCCAGCAGCCAAGGGACTAGCGGGAAAGAGACCCAGTACTTC
TRBJ2-1 TRBV4-2 NA once CATSLWAGSPYNEQFF TGTGCCACCAGTCTTTGGGCGGGTTCACCCTACAATGAGCAGTTCTTC
TRBJ1-2 TRBV6-5 NA few CASSYSGGYGYTF TGTGCCAGCAGTTACTCTGGGGGGTATGGCTACACCTTC